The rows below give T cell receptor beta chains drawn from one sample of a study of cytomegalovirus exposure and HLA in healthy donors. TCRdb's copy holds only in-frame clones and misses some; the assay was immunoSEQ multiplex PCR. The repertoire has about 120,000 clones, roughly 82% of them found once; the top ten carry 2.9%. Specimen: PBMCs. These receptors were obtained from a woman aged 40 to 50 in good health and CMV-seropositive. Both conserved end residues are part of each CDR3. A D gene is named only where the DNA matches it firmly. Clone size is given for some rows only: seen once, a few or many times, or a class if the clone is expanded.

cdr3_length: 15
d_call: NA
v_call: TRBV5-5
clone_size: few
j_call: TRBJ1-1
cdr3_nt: TGTGCCAGCAGCTTGGCGGCGGCGGGGGTCACTGAAGCTTTCTTT
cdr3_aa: CASSLAAAGVTEAFF

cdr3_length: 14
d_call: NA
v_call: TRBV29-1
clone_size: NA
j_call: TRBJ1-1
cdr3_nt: TGCAGCGTTGTAATGGGGGCGACGAACACTGAAGCTTTCTTT
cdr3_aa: CSVVMGATNTEAFF

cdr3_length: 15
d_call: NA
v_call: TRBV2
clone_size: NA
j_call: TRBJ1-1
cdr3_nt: TGTGCCAGCAGAAACTCCGGGGGGCTGAACACTGAAGCTTTCTTT
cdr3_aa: CASRNSGGLNTEAFF

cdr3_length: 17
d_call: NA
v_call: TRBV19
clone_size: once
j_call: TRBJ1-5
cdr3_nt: TGTGCCAGTAGTATTCCTCCTTTAAGACAGTACAATCAGCCCCAGCATTTT
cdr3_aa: CASSIPPLRQYNQPQHF

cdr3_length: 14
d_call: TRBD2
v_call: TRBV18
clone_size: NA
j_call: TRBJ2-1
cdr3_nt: TGTGCCAGCTCACCCAGCGGGAGTGCCAATGAGCAGTTCTTC
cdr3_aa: CASSPSGSANEQFF

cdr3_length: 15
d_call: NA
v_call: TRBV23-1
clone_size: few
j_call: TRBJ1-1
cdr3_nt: TGCGCCAGCACCACGTTCGTCAGGATGAACACTGAAGCTTTCTTT
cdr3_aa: CASTTFVRMNTEAFF

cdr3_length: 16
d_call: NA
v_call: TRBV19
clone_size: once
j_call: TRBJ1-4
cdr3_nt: TGTGCCAGTAGTCAGATGGGGAGGCAGATTAATGAAAAACTGTTTTTT
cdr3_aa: CASSQMGRQINEKLFF

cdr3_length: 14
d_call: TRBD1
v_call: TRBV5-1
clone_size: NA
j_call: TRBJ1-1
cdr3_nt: TGCGCCAGCAGCCCCGGGACAGGGGCGTATGAAGCTTTCTTT
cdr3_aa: CASSPGTGAYEAFF

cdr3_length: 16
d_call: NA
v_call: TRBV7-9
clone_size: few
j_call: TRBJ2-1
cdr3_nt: TGTGCCAGCAGCTTGATGCCAGGGGCCTCCTACAATGAGCAGTTCTTC
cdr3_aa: CASSLMPGASYNEQFF

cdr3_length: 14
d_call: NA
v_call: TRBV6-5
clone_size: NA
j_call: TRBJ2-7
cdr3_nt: TGTGCCAGCAGACCAAGCGGTCCCTTCCGCGAGCAGTACTTC
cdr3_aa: CASRPSGPFREQYF

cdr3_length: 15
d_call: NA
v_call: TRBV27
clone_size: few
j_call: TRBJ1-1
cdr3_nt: TGTGCCAGCAGTTTATCTGCCGTTTGGGAGACTGAAGCTTTCTTT
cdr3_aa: CASSLSAVWETEAFF

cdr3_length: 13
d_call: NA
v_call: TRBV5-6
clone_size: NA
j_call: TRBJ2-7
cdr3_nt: TGTGCCAGCAGCCCCAGGGGACCCGACGAGCAGTACTTC
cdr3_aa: CASSPRGPDEQYF

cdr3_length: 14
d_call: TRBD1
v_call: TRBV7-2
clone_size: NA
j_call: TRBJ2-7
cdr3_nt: TGTGCCAGCAGCCCGGACAGGGAAGTCTACGAGCAGTACTTC
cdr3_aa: CASSPDREVYEQYF

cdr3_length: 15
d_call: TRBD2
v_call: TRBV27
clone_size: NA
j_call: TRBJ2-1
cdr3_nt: TGTGCCAGCAGTTTATTTCAGCGGGGTCCTAATGAGCAGTTCTTC
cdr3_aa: CASSLFQRGPNEQFF

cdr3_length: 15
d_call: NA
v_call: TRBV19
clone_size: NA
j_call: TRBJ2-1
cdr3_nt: TGTGCCAGTAGTACCATGGCTAGCGCAGGCAATGAGCAGTTCTTC
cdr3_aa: CASSTMASAGNEQFF

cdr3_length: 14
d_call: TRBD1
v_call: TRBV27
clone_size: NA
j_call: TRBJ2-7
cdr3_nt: TGTGCCAGCAGTCTCGGGACAGTGCCCTACGAGCAGTACTTC
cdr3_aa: CASSLGTVPYEQYF

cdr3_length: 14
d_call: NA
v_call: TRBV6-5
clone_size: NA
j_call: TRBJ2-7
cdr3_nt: TGTGCCAGCGGAACTTCCGGACTGCCCTACGAGCAGTACTTC
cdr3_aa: CASGTSGLPYEQYF

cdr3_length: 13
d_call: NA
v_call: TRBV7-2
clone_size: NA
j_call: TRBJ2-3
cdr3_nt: TGTGCCAGCAGCTTAGACGCGACAGATACGCAGTATTTT
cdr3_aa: CASSLDATDTQYF

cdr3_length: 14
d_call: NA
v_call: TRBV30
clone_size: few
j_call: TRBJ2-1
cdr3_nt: TGTGCCTGGGGGGCGGGACAGTCCTACAATGAGCAGTTCTTC
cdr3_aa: CAWGAGQSYNEQFF

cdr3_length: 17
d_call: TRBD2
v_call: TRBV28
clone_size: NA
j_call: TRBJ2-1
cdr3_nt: TGTGCCAGCAGAACCGAGGGATTTAGCGGGGGGAGGTCAGAGCAGTTCTTC
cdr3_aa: CASRTEGFSGGRSEQFF

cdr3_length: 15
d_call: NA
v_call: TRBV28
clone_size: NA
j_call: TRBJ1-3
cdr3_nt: TGTGCCAGCAGTTTTGGGGCATTCAAAGGAACCACCATATATTTT
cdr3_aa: CASSFGAFKGTTIYF

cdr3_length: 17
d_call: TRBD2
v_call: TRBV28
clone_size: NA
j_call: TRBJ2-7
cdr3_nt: TGTGCCAGCAGGCCGGGACTAGCGAGTAGAACCCACTACGAGCAGTACTTC
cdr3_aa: CASRPGLASRTHYEQYF

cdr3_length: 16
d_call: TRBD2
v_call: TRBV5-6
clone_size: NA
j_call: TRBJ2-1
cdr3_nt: TGTGCCAGCAGCTCACCACTAGCGGGGCACTACAATGAGCAGTTCTTC
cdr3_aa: CASSSPLAGHYNEQFF

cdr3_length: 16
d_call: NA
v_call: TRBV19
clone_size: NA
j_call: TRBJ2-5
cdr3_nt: TGTGCCAGTAGTACCCAGGGACTCCTGTCCCAAGAGACCCAGTACTTC
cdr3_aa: CASSTQGLLSQETQYF

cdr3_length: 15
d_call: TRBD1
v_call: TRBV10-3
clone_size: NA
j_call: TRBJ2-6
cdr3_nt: TGTGCCTCCGGGACAGGGTCCTCTGGGGCCAACGTCCTGACTTTC
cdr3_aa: CASGTGSSGANVLTF

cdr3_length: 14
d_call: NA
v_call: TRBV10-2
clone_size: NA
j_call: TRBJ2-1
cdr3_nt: TGCGCCAGCAGTGACGAAGGACAGTCCGATGCGCAGTTCTTC
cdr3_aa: CASSDEGQSDAQFF

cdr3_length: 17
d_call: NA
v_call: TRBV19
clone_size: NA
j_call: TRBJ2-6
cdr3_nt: TGTGCCAGTAGTATGGAGGGCCAGGCCACTGGGGCCAACGTCCTGACTTTC
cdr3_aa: CASSMEGQATGANVLTF

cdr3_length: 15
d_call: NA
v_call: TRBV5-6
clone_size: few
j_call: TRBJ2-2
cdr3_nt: TGTGCCAGCAGCCGGGGACTCCCAGGGACCGGGGAGCTGTTTTTT
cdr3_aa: CASSRGLPGTGELFF

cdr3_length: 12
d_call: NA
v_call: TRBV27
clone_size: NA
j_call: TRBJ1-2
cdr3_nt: TGTGCCAGTTCCCAGGGACGGGAGGGCTACACCTTC
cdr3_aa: CASSQGREGYTF

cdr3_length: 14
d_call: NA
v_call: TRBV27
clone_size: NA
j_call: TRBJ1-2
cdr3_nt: TGTGCCAGCAGTACCCTAAGGGACTACTATGGCTACACCTTC
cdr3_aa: CASSTLRDYYGYTF

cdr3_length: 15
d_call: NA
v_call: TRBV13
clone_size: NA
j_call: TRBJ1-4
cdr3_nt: TGTGCCAGCAGCTTAGACGCGGCAGGGTACGAAAAACTGTTTTTT
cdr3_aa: CASSLDAAGYEKLFF

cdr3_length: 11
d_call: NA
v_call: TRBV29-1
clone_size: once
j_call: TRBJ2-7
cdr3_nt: TGCAGCGTTGAGTACTCCTACGAGCAGTACTTC
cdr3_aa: CSVEYSYEQYF

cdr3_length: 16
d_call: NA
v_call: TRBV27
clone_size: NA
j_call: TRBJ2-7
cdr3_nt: TGTGCCAGCAGTCCCGGGACAGCGGGTACGGGGTACGAGCAGTACTTC
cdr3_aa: CASSPGTAGTGYEQYF

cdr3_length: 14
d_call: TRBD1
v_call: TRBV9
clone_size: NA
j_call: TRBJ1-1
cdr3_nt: TGTGCCGGCAGCGTAGGGACAGCGAACACTGAAGCTTTCTTT
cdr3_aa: CAGSVGTANTEAFF

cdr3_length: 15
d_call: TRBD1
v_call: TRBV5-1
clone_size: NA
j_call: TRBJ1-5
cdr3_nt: TGCGCCAGCAGCTTGGGGACAGGGAGGAATCAGCCCCAGCATTTT
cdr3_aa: CASSLGTGRNQPQHF

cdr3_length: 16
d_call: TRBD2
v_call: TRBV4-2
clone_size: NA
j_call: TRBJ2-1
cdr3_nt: TGTGCCAGCAGCCTTACTAGCGCCCTATCTAACAATGAGCAGTTCTTC
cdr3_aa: CASSLTSALSNNEQFF

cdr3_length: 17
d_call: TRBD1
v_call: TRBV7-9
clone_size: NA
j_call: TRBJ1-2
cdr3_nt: TGTGCCAGCAGCACCCGGGACAGGTCCCTCGGGAACTATGGCTACACCTTC
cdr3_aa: CASSTRDRSLGNYGYTF

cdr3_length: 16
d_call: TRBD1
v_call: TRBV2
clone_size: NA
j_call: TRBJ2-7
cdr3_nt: TGTGCCAGCAGTGAGGGACAGGCACCTCTAACCTACGAGCAGTACTTC
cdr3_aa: CASSEGQAPLTYEQYF

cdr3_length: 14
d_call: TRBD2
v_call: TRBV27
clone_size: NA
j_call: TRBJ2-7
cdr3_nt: TGTGCCAGCAGTTTAGGTCCACTAGCGCCCGAGCAGTACTTC
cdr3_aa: CASSLGPLAPEQYF

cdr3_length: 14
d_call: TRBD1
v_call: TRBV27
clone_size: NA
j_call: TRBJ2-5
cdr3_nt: TGTGCCAGCAGTTACAGACAGGGAGTGAAGACCCAGTACTTC
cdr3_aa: CASSYRQGVKTQYF

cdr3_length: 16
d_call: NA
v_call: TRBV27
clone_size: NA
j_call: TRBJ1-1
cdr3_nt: TGTGCCAGCAGTTTATGGGCAGGGACTGGGAACACTGAAGCTTTCTTT
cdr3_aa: CASSLWAGTGNTEAFF

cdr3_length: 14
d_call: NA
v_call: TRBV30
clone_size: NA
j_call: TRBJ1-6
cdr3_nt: TGTGCCTGGAGTGTAACAGGGTCGGAATCACCCCTCCACTTT
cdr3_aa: CAWSVTGSESPLHF

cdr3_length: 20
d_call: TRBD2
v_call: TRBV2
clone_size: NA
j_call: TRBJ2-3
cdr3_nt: TGTGCCAGCAGTGAAGCGCGGGGGGCGCGGGGTTTGGGGATCACAGATACGCAGTATTTT
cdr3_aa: CASSEARGARGLGITDTQYF

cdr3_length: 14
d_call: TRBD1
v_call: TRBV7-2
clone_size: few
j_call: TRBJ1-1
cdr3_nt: TGTGCCAGCAGCCACGGACAGGGGGCGACTGAAGCTTTCTTT
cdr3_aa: CASSHGQGATEAFF

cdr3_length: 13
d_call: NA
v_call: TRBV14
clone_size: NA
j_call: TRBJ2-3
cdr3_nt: TGTGCCAGCAGCTTCCAGGGGGGAGATACGCAGTATTTT
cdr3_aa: CASSFQGGDTQYF

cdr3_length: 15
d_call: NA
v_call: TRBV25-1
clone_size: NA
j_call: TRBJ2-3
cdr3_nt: TGTGCCAGCAGTGAACGCGGGGCCGGCACAGATACGCAGTATTTT
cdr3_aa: CASSERGAGTDTQYF

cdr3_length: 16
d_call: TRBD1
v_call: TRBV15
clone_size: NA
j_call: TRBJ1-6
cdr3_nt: TGTGCCACCAGCAGAGAAAGCAGGGGGCTAGGTTCACCCCTCCACTTT
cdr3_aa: CATSRESRGLGSPLHF